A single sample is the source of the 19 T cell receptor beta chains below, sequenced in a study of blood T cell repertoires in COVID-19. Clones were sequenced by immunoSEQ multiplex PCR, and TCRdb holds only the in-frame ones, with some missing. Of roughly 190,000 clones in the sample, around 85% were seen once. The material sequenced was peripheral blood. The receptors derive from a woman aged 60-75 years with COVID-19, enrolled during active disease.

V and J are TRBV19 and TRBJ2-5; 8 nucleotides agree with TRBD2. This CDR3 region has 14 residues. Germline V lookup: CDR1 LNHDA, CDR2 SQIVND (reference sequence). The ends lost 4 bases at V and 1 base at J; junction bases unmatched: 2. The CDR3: CASSTTSGQETQYF. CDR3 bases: TGTGCCAGTAGTACCACTAGCGGCCAAGAGACCCAGTACTTC. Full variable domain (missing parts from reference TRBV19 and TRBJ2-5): DGGITQSPKYLFRKEGQNVTLSCEQNLNHDAMYWYRQDPGQGLRLIYYSQIVNDFQKGDIAEGYSVSREKKESFPLTVTSAQKNPTAFYLCASSTTSGQETQYFGPGTRLLVL.

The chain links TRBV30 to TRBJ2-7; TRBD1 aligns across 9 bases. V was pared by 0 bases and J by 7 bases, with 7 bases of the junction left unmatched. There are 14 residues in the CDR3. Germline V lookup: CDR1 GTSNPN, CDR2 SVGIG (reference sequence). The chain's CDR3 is CAWSVGTGGWEQYF. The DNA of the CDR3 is TGTGCCTGGAGTGTAGGAACAGGGGGCTGGGAGCAGTACTTC.

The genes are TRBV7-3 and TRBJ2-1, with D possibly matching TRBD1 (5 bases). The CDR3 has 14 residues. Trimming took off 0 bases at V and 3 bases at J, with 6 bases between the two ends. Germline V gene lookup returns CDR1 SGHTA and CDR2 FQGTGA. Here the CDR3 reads CASSLTGDYNEQFF. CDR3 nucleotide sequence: TGTGCCAGCAGCTTAACAGGGGACTACAATGAGCAGTTCTTC.

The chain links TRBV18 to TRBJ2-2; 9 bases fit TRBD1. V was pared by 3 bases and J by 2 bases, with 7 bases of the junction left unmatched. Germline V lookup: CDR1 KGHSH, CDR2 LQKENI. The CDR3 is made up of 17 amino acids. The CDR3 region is CASSPRTQGANTGELFF. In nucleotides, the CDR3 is TGTGCCAGCTCACCCCGGACACAGGGGGCAAACACCGGGGAGCTGTTTTTT.

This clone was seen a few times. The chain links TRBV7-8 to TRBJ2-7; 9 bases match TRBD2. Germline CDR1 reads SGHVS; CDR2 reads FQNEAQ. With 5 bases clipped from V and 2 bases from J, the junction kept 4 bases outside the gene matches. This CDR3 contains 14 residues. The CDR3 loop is CASSVTSGAYEQYF. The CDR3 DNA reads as TGTGCCAGCAGCGTGACTAGCGGAGCCTACGAGCAGTACTTC.

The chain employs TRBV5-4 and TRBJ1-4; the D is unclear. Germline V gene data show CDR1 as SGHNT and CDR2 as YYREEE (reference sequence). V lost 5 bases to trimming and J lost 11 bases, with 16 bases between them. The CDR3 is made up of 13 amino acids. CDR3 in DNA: TGTGCCAGCAGTGACCGCCTAACGGGGAAACTGTTTTTT. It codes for CASSDRLTGKLFF.

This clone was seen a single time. For the CDR3, the DNA is TGTGCCAGCAGAGAAGGTCGGACTAGCGTTAAGGTCTATGAGCAGTTCTTC. Translated: CASREGRTSVKVYEQFF. This chain connects TRBV28 to TRBJ2-1, with 9 bases matching TRBD2. Per germline, CDR1 MDHEN and CDR2 SYDVKM. CDR3 size: 17 residues. V dropped 6 bases and J dropped 8; count of bases not matched to a gene: 17.

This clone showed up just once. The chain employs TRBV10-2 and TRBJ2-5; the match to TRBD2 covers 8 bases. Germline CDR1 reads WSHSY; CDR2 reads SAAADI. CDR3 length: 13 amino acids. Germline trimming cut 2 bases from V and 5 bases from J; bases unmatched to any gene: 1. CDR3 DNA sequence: TGCGCCAGCAGTGAGCGGGAGGGCGAGACCCAGTACTTC. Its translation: CASSEREGETQYF.

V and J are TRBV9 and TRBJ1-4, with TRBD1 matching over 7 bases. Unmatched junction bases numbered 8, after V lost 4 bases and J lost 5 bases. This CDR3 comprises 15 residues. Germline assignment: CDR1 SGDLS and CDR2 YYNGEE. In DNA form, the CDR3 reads TGTGCCAGCAGCCCCTTGACAGGGATGAATGAAAAACTGTTTTTT. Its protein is CASSPLTGMNEKLFF.

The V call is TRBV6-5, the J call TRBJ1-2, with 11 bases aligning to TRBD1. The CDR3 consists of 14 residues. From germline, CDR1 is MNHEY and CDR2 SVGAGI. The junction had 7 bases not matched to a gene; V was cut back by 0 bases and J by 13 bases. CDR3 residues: CASSYSRTGGVCTF. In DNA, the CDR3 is TGTGCCAGCAGTTACTCTAGGACAGGGGGCGTTTGCACCTTC.

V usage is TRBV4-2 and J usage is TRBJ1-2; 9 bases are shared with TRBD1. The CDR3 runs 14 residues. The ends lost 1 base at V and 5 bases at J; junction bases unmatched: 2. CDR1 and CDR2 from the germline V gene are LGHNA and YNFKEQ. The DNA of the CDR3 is TGTGCCAGCAGCCAAGGGACAGGGGAGTATGGCTACACCTTC. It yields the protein CASSQGTGEYGYTF.

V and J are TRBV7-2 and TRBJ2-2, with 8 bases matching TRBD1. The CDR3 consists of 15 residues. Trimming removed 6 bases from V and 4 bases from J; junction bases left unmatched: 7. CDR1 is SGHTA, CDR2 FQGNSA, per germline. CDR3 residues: CASRTGQGSTGELFF. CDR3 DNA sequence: TGTGCCAGCAGAACCGGACAGGGATCCACCGGGGAGCTGTTTTTT. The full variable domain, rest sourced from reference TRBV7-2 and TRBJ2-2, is GAGVSQSPSNKVTEKGKDVELRCDPISGHTALYWYRQSLGQGLEFLIYFQGNSAPDKSGLPSDRFSAERTGGSVSTLTIQRTQQEDSAVYLCASRTGQGSTGELFFGEGSRLTVL.

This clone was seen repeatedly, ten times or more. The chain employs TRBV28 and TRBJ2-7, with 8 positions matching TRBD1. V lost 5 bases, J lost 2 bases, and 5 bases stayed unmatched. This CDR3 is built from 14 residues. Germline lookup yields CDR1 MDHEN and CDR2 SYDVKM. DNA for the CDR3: TGTGCCAGCAGTACCGGGACAGGTGCCTACGAGCAGTACTTC. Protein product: CASSTGTGAYEQYF.

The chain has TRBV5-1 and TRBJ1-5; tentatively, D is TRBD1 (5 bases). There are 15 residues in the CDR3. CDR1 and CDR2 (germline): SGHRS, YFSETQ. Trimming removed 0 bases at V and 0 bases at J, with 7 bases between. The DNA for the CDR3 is TGCGCCAGCAGCTTGGGGGGCTATAGCAATCAGCCCCAGCATTTT. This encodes CASSLGGYSNQPQHF.

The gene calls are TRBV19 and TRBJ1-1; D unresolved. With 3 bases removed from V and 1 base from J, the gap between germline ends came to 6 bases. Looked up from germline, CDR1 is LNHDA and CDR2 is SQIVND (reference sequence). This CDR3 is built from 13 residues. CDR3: CASSMKRNTEAFF. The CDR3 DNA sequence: TGTGCCAGTAGTATGAAGAGGAACACTGAAGCTTTCTTT.

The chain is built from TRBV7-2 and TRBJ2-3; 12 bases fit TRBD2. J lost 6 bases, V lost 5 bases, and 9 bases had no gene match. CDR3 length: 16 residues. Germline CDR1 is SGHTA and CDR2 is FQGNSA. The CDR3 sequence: CASSPRLAGAGDTQYF. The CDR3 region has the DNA TGTGCCAGCAGCCCCCGACTAGCGGGAGCCGGGGATACGCAGTATTTT.

This CDR3 is CASSLYRDTEAFF. CDR3 nucleotides: TGTGCCAGCAGCTTATACAGGGATACTGAAGCTTTCTTT. The chain combines TRBV7-9 with TRBJ1-1; maybe TRBD1 (6 bases). Trimming removed 2 bases at V and 5 bases at J, with 9 bases between. This CDR3 contains 13 residues. The germline CDR1 and CDR2 sequences are SEHNR and FQNEAQ (reference sequence).

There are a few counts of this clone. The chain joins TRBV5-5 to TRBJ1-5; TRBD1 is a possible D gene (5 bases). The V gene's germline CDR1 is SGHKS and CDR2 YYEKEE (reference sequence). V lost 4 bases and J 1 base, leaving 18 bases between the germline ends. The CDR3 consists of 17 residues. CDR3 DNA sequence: TGTGCCAGCAGCGGGTCCAATGGGGGAGGGAGCAATCAGCCCCAGCATTTT. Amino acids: CASSGSNGGGSNQPQHF.

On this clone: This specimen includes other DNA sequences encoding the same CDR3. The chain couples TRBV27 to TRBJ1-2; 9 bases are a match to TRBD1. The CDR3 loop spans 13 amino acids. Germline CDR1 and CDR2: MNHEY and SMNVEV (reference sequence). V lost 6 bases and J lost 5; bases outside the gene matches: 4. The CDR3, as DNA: TGTGCCAGCAGCCCGGGACAGGGTTATGGCTACACCTTC. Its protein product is CASSPGQGYGYTF.